This TCR beta chain was sequenced for a study of spatial heterogeneity in lung cancer. Study information: Sequenced were any available follow-up PBMC samples, which had been obtained a median of roughly two years after resection. Detected sequences consistently included more beta-chain ones than alpha-chain ones.

The time point was: blood at routine non-recurrence follow-up after resection. Of note for this clonotype: This beta chain slipped into a library made for alpha chains as a stray read, so its size is not meaningful.

Using its own MiXCR run on the 5' RACE reads, TCRdb lists one record per CDR3 protein. Here the sample spans 900 to 1,100 distinct CDR3 sequences, less than 55% being singletons. This CDR3 comprises 12 residues. Germline V gene lookup returns CDR1 SQVTM and CDR2 ANQGSEA. The ends lost 6 bases at V and 4 bases at J; junction bases unmatched: 4. The chain is built from TRBV29-1 and TRBJ2-5; 8 bases are a match to TRBD1. Material: PBMCs, obtained at follow-up. The source of this sequence is a female donor with early-stage non-small cell lung cancer. The CDR3 nucleotides are TGCAGCGTGGGAGACAGGGGAGAGACCCAGTACTTC. This translates into CSVGDRGETQYF.